What follows are 10 T cell receptor delta chains derived from one specimen sequenced in a study of gamma-delta T cells after stem cell transplantation. TCRdb reran clone calling via CATT on the RT-PCR reads. The sample has 2,000 to 2,500 delta-chain clones; about 4.6% are singletons. Sequenced sample: gamma-delta T cells. These receptor sequences come from a human donor. It is not recorded whose cells these are; they may come from a transplant donor.

This clone was picked up a small number of times. This likely reflects a read error, since a far larger clone is one base away. Within the sample, other DNA sequences also encode this same CDR3. This sequence joins TRDV2 and TRDJ1, with 8 bases fitting TRDD3. After removal of 7 bases from V and 0 bases from J, the junction contained 9 bases not matched to a gene. Germline V gene sequence: CDR1 GEAIGNYY, CDR2 EKD. This CDR3 region has 15 residues. The CDR3 is CACDTVLGDTDKLIF. The CDR3 bases are TGTGCCTGCGATACCGTACTGGGGGACACCGATAAACTCATCTTT.

As regards this clone: A far larger clone differs by one base, so this is likely a read error. Other DNA sequences of this sample code for an identical CDR3. CDR3 loop: CACDTLHRTGGSTDKLIF. The CDR3, as DNA: TGTGCCTGTGACACCCTCCACCGCACTGGGGGATCCACCGATAAACTCATCTTT. The chain is built from TRDV2 and TRDJ1; 10 nucleotides match TRDD3. Per the germline V gene, CDR1 is GEAIGNYY and CDR2 is EKD. CDR3 length: 18 amino acids. After removal of 0 bases from V and 1 base from J, the junction contained 10 bases not matched to a gene.

In its sample, this clone is medium-sized. A far larger clone is off by one base, so a read error is likely. J is TRDJ1 and V is TRDV2, with a weak D call TRDD3 (5 bases). This CDR3 is built from 18 residues. V was clipped by 0 bases and J by 1 base, with 20 bases between them. CDR1 and CDR2 from the germline V gene are GEAIGNYY and EKD. The CDR3 nucleotides are TGTGCCTGTGACACCCTCCACCGTACTGTGGGATCCACCGATAAACTCATCTTT. Protein product: CACDTLHRTVGSTDKLIF.

Notes on this clone: The mismatch at residue 10 between this DNA's translation and the TCRdb protein of a much larger clone likely reflects a read error; the protein shown is translated from the DNA. The chain recombines TRDV2 with TRDJ1; 8 nucleotides agree with TRDD3. Germline CDR1 reads GEAIGNYY; CDR2 reads EKD. CDR3 length equals 16 residues. V dropped 4 bases and J dropped 1; count of bases not matched to a gene: 10. Here the CDR3 DNA reads TGTGCCTGTGATTTACTGGGGGCTCAGTGCACCGATAAACTCATCTTT. It is translated as CACDLLGAQCTDKLIF.

Points on this clone: TCRdb lists the protein of a much larger clone for this DNA, which differs at residue 5, so this is likely a read error; the protein given here is translated from the DNA itself. The genes are TRDV2 and TRDJ2; 13 nucleotides line up with TRDD3. The ends lost 2 bases at V and 3 bases at J; junction bases unmatched: 11. The CDR3 spans 19 residues. CDR1 and CDR2 (germline): GEAIGNYY, EKD. CDR3 in DNA: TGTGCCTGTGACATCCTACTGGGGGATACGCGGGGTGTGACAGCACAACTCTTCTTT. Protein sequence: CACDILLGDTRGVTAQLFF.

With regard to this clone: TCRdb has a much larger clone's protein, which differs at residue 7 from the translation of this DNA, likely because of a read error; what is shown is the protein translated from the DNA. The chain recombines TRDV2 with TRDJ1; D is unclear. CDR1 is GEAIGNYY and CDR2 is EKD in the germline V gene. V lost 7 bases, J lost 0 bases, and 23 bases lay in between. The CDR3 contains 17 residues. As DNA, the CDR3 is TGTGCCTGCGATAGGCTACCGGGGCACCAGAACACCGATAAACTCATCTTT. The encoded protein is CACDRLPGHQNTDKLIF.

To note about this clone: One base separates it from a far larger clone, so it is likely a read error. The V call is TRDV2, the J call TRDJ1, with D possibly TRDD3 on 7 matching bases. Trimming cost V 0 bases and J 0 bases, with 25 bases left between them. This CDR3 region has 20 residues. Germline V gives CDR1 GEAIGNYY, CDR2 EKD. CDR3 in DNA: TGTGCCTGTGACACCCTTCCCTCCCTTCCCCTGGGGGCCCACACCGATAAACTCATCTTT. Translation gives CACDTLPSLPLGAHTDKLIF.

This clone has just a few counts. A far bigger clonotype differs at one base, so this is likely a read error. J is TRDJ1 and V is TRDV2; D ambiguous. Per germline, CDR1 GEAIGNYY and CDR2 EKD. This CDR3 has 14 residues. CDR3 coding DNA: TGTGCCCGTGACCAAATTGGGTACCCCGATAAACTCATCTTT. Translating gives CARDQIGYPDKLIF.

Regarding this clone: It is likely a read error: a sequence one base away is far more abundant. The same CDR3 can be traced to other DNA sequences in this sample. The chain carries TRDV2 and TRDJ1, with a weak D call TRDD3 (6 bases). The CDR3 runs to 21 residues. Germline CDR1 GEAIGNYY, CDR2 EKD. CDR3 region: CACDSVIGDQRIHTYTDKLIF. CDR3 in DNA: TGTGCCTGTGACAGCGTGATTGGGGATCAAAGAATACATACGTACACCGATAAGCTCATCTTT.

This clone appeared many times. A far larger clone is just one base off, so this is likely a read error. This chain uses TRDV2 with TRDJ1; 11 positions agree with TRDD3. J gave up 0 bases and V 1 base, and 3 bases lay outside the gene matches. This CDR3 has 16 amino acids. The germline CDR1 and CDR2 sequences are GEAIGNYY and EKD. The CDR3 is CACDTLGDTNTDKLIF. In nucleotides, the CDR3 is TGTGCCTGTGACACGTTGGGGGATACGAACACCGATAAACTCATCTTT.